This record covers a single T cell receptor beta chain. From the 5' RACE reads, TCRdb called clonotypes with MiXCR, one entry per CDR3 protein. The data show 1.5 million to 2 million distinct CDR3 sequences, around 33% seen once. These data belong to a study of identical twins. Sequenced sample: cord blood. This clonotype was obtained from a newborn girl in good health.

The CDR3 loop reads CASSFLQGAYGYTF. The CDR3 bases are TGTGCCAGCAGTTTCCTTCAGGGGGCCTATGGCTACACCTTC. The rearrangement joins TRBV28 to TRBJ1-2; TRBD1 agrees at 8 bases. CDR3 length: 14 residues. The germline V gene has CDR1 MDHEN and CDR2 SYDVKM. J lost 4 bases, V lost 3 bases, and 4 bases had no gene match.